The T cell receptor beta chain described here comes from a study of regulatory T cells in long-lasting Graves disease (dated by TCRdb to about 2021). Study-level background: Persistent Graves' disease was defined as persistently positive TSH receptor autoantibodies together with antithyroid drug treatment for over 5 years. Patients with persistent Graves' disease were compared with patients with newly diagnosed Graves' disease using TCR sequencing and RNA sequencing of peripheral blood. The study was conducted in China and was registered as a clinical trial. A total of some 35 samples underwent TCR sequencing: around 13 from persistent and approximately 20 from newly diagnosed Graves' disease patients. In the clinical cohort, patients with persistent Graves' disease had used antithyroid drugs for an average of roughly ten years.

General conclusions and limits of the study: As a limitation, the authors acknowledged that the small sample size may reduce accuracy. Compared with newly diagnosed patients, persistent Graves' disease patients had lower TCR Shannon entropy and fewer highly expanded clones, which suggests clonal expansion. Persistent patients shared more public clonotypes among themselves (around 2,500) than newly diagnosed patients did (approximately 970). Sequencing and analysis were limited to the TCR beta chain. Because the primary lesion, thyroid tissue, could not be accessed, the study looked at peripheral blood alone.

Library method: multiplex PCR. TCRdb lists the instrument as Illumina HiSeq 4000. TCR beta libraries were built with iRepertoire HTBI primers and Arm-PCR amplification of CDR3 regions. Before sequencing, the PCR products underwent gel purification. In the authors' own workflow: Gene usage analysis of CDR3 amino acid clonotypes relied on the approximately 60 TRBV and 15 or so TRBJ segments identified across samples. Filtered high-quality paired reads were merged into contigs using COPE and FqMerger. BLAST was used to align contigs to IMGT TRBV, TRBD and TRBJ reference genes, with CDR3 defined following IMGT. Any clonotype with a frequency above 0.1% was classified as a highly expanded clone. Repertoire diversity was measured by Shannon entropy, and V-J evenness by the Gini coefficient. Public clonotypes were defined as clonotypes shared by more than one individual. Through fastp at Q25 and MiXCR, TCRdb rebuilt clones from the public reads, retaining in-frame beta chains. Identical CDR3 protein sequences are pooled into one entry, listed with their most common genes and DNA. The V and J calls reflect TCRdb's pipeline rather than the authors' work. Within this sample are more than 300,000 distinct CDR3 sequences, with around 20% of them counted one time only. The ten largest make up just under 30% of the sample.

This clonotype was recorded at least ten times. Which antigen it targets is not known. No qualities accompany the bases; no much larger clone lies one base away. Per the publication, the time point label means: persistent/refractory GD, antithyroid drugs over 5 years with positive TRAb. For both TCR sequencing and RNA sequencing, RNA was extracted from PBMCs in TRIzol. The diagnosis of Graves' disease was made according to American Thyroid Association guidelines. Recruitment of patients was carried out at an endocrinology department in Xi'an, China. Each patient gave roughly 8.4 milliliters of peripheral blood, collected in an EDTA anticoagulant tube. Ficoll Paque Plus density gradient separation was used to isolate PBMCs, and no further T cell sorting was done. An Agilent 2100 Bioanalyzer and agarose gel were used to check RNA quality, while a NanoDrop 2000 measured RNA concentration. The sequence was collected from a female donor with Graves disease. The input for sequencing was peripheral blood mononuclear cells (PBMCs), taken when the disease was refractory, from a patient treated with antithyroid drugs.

The nucleotide sequence is TGTGCCAGCGGCGCTGACAGGAACACTGAAGCTTTCTTT. Protein translation: CASGADRNTEAFF. Recombination connected TRBV2 to TRBJ1-1, with TRBD1 as a weak D call on 5 bases. The CDR3, from cysteine to phenylalanine, totals 13 residues. Solely the CDR3 DNA is kept, with 39 bases framed from the first base. The germline V gene provides CDR1 SNHLY and CDR2 FYNNEI. V loses 8 bases of germline sequence and J loses 1 base, and the interval between the two ends is 11 bases.